This T cell receptor beta chain stems from a study of blood T cells in healthy people across ages. A second roughly 7 to 11 cycle PCR used barcoded and J-beta primers. In TCRdb, the 5' RACE reads were re-called with MiXCR into one record per CDR3 protein. The sample records some 320,000 distinct CDR3 sequences, 25% to 30% being singletons. This clonotype came up a few times. Trimming at V came to 7 bases and at J to 9 bases, leaving 15 bases not matched to a gene. This CDR3 is 15 amino acids long. The germline CDR1 and CDR2 sequences are KGHSH and LQKENI. The chain recombines TRBV18 with TRBJ2-7; 10 nucleotides align to TRBD1. The TCR sequence derives from a woman in her seventies in good health. The sample taken for sequencing was blood. In nucleotides, the CDR3 is TGTGCCAGCTTACAAACCAGGACAGGGGGGAACGCGCAGTACTTC. It specifies CASLQTRTGGNAQYF.